The 17 T cell receptor beta chains in this list originate from one sample, sequenced in a study of blood T cell repertoires in COVID-19. The repertoire was sequenced with immunoSEQ multiplex PCR; TCRdb's copy has only in-frame clones and lacks some. Here the sample spans over 150,000 clones, approximately 83% being singletons. What was sequenced was peripheral blood. These receptors originate from a woman in her 40s with COVID-19, enrolled during active disease.

This rearrangement joins TRBV11-2 to TRBJ2-7; D may be TRBD2 (7 bases). CDR1 is SGHAT, CDR2 FQNNGV, per germline. Trimming removed 7 bases at V and 1 base at J, with 8 bases between. There are 12 residues in the CDR3. The CDR3, as DNA: TGTGCCAGCAAGGGGGGGTCCTACGAGCAGTACTTC. This sequence encodes CASKGGSYEQYF.

V gene TRBV2 combines with J gene TRBJ2-5; D gene unclear. With 2 bases removed from V and 7 bases from J, the gap between germline ends came to 11 bases. Per the germline V gene, CDR1 is SNHLY and CDR2 is FYNNEI. The CDR3 length is 13 residues. The CDR3 spells CASSETLEGTQYF. The CDR3 DNA sequence: TGTGCCAGCAGTGAAACGCTAGAAGGGACCCAGTACTTC.

Of note for this clone: Other DNA sequences in the same sample also yield this CDR3. The V gene is TRBV6-5, the J gene TRBJ2-7; 8 positions agree with TRBD1. In germline, CDR1 is MNHEY, CDR2 SVGAGI. The CDR3 totals 14 residues. V lost 2 bases to trimming and J lost 3 bases; unmatched junction nucleotides: 3. The CDR3 region has the DNA TGTGCCAGCAGTTACCTTGGACAGGGCTACGAGCAGTACTTC. Protein: CASSYLGQGYEQYF.

Turning to this clone: A junction boundary mismatches the germline segment, possibly from a read error. V gene TRBV27 combines with J gene TRBJ2-7; no reliable D call. This CDR3 is built from 16 residues. Germline V gene sequence: CDR1 MNHEY, CDR2 SMNVEV (reference sequence). CDR3 sequence (DNA): TGTGCCAGCAGTATATCCGCCGGCGACTCAACCTACGAGCAGTACTTC. Its protein is CASSISAGDSTYEQYF.

The V call is TRBV7-9, the J call TRBJ1-3; no clear D gene. Trimming left V 5 bases short and J 0 bases short, with 5 bases between. Germline values: CDR1 SEHNR, CDR2 FQNEAQ (reference sequence). The CDR3 is 13 residues long. The CDR3 protein is CASSRDSGNTIYF. CDR3 DNA: TGTGCCAGCAGCCGGGACTCTGGAAACACCATATATTTT.

The rearrangement links TRBV10-2 to TRBJ2-7; tentative D call: TRBD1 (6 bases). In germline, CDR1 is WSHSY, CDR2 SAAADI. V gave up 4 bases and J gave up 11 bases, with 15 bases separating them. The CDR3 has 12 amino acids. The CDR3 DNA reads TGCGCCAGCAGTGCATCACAGGGATCGGAGTACTTC. Translated: CASSASQGSEYF.

V is TRBV28 and J is TRBJ1-5; 7 bases are a match to TRBD1. From germline, CDR1 is MDHEN and CDR2 SYDVKM. J was trimmed by 3 bases and V by 6 bases; bases with no gene match: 17. CDR3 size: 18 residues. CDR3 protein: CASRLPTFKTGTNQPQHF. CDR3 bases: TGTGCCAGCAGACTACCCACCTTTAAGACAGGGACCAATCAGCCCCAGCATTTT. Looking up the rest from reference TRBV28 and TRBJ1-5 gives the full variable domain: DVKVTQSSRYLVKRTGEKVFLECVQDMDHENMFWYRQDPGLGLRLIYFSYDVKMKEKGDIPEGYSVSREKKERFSLILESASTNQTSMYLCASRLPTFKTGTNQPQHFGDGTRLSIL.

The J gene is TRBJ2-3, the V gene TRBV6-4; maybe TRBD2 (6 bases). Germline CDR1 and CDR2: MRHNA and SNTAGT. This CDR3 region has 14 residues. V was pared by 2 bases and J by 1 base, with 7 bases between. CDR3 residues: CASSDGGGTDTQYF. The CDR3 DNA sequence: TGTGCCAGCAGTGACGGCGGGGGCACAGATACGCAGTATTTT.

The chain recombines TRBV11-2 with TRBJ1-1; possibly TRBD1 for D (5 bases). The germline CDR1 and CDR2 sequences are SGHAT and FQNNGV. V was trimmed by 5 bases and J by 1 base, leaving 8 bases between them. This CDR3 spans 13 amino acids. The CDR3 is CASSGGENTEAFF. The DNA of the CDR3 is TGTGCCAGCAGCGGAGGGGAGAACACTGAAGCTTTCTTT.

The rearrangement uses TRBV29-1 and TRBJ1-6, with a possible D match to TRBD1 (6 bases). This CDR3 spans 17 amino acids. Trimming took 5 bases from V and 8 from J, leaving 25 bases between them. The germline V gene has CDR1 SQVTM and CDR2 ANQGSEA. The CDR3 protein is CSVLGHLVPTVDSPLHF. The DNA for the CDR3 is TGCAGCGTTTTGGGACACCTCGTTCCAACGGTGGATTCACCCCTCCACTTT.

This clone has ten or more counts. V gene TRBV6-6 combines with J gene TRBJ1-6; 8 nucleotides line up with TRBD1. Germline CDR1 and CDR2: MNHNY and SVGAGI (reference sequence). The ends lost 10 bases at V and 7 bases at J; junction bases unmatched: 6. The CDR3 has 13 amino acids. DNA of the CDR3: TGTGCCACTTCAACAGGGGGGAATTCACCCCTCCACTTT. Translating gives CATSTGGNSPLHF.

The chain employs TRBV18 and TRBJ2-3; 7 nucleotides match TRBD1. The V gene end was trimmed by 0 bases and the J gene end by 4 bases; junction bases not matched to a gene: 7. The CDR3 runs 16 residues. Germline-derived CDR1 and CDR2 are KGHSH and LQKENI. The CDR3 DNA reads TGTGCCAGCTCACCACCCGTACAGGGGAGATCAGATACGCAGTATTTT. Translation gives CASSPPVQGRSDTQYF.

This clone has ten or more counts. The chain has TRBV10-2 and TRBJ1-2; TRBD1 is a possible D gene (5 bases). The germline CDR1 and CDR2 sequences are WSHSY and SAAADI. The CDR3 extends over 14 amino acids. Trimming cost V 0 bases and J 5 bases, with 10 bases left between them. This CDR3 reads CASSESLTEYGYTF. The CDR3 nucleotides are TGCGCCAGCAGTGAGTCCCTGACAGAGTATGGCTACACCTTC.

The chain joins TRBV5-1 to TRBJ2-1; tentative D call: TRBD2 (5 bases). CDR1 and CDR2 (germline): SGHRS, YFSETQ. Trimming left V 1 base short and J 2 bases short, with 10 bases between. There are 15 residues in the CDR3. CDR3 region: CASSLSGETYNEQFF. CDR3 sequence (DNA): TGCGCCAGCAGCTTGAGCGGAGAGACCTACAATGAGCAGTTCTTC.

V is TRBV9 and J is TRBJ2-7, with D unclear. Germline V lookup: CDR1 SGDLS, CDR2 YYNGEE. V gave up 4 bases and J gave up 3 bases, with 8 bases separating them. The CDR3 sequence is 12 residues long. The CDR3 is CASSPPGYEQYF. The CDR3, as DNA: TGTGCCAGCAGCCCTCCCGGCTACGAGCAGTACTTC.

This sequence joins TRBV9 and TRBJ2-7; 9 bases agree with TRBD2. V was clipped by 6 bases and J by 7 bases; unmatched bases: 11. CDR1 SGDLS and CDR2 YYNGEE come from the germline V gene. The CDR3 covers 14 residues. The CDR3 protein is CASTLSGSGGEQYF. The CDR3 nucleotides read TGTGCCAGCACCCTTAGCGGGAGTGGGGGGGAGCAGTACTTC.

The J gene is TRBJ2-7, the V gene TRBV19, with D perhaps matching TRBD1 (6 bases). The germline CDR1 and CDR2 sequences are LNHDA and SQIVND (reference sequence). The V end lost 5 bases, the J end lost 2 bases, and 10 bases lay between the germline ends. There are 13 residues in the CDR3. CDR3 DNA sequence: TGTGCCAGTAGTGTAGGACAGACCTACGAGCAGTACTTC. Translating it yields CASSVGQTYEQYF.